This TCR beta chain came from a study of blood T cell repertoires in COVID-19. Germline CDR1 and CDR2: MNHEY and SVGAGI. The CDR3 comprises 15 residues, both ends counted. About this clone: The DNA is left out, because the CDR3 cannot be placed on it with certainty; the CDR3 is given as TCRdb lists it.

This table comes from immunoSEQ multiplex PCR, and its TCRdb copy is limited to in-frame clones, with some not included. This table holds 300,000 or so clones, about 91% found once. The sequencing input was peripheral blood. The V gene is TRBV6-5, the J gene TRBJ2-1; the D call TRBD2 from the table was never checked on the DNA. The TCR sequence derives from a woman under 40 who had recovered from COVID-19. This chain's CDR3 is CASSTSWSSYNEQFF.